The entry below gives a single T cell receptor beta chain sequence along with its context. The antigen is undetermined. The data were taken from a study of T cell clones after liver transplantation. Study background: Post-transplant blood was tracked for graft-donor-reactive T cell clones identified in a pre-transplant mixed lymphocyte reaction. Tolerant meant at least one year fully off immunosuppression without liver enzymes above twice normal. Points from the study as a whole: Donor-reactive sequences fell more than third party-reactive ones, suggesting partial deletion. Small, mixed patient groups and varying post-transplant times limit these conclusions.

The ends lost 3 bases at V and 4 bases at J; junction bases unmatched: 6. CDR1 is SEHNR, CDR2 FQNEAQ, per germline (reference sequence). CDR3 size: 15 residues. Profiled with immunoSEQ multiplex PCR; TCRdb holds only in-frame clones, not every one. The table includes roughly 15,000 clones, 82% detected once. This sequence joins TRBV7-9 and TRBJ2-7, with 10 bases lining up with TRBD1. The source material was CD8+ T cells from blood, sampled approximately 43 months after liver transplant. The receptor was derived from a human patient who received a liver transplant. Some T cells may trace back to the graft donor. CDR3 in amino acids: CASSLTGGEGYEQYF. As DNA, the CDR3 is TGTGCCAGCAGCTTGACAGGGGGCGAGGGGTACGAGCAGTACTTC. Variable domain in full (rest from reference TRBV7-9 and TRBJ2-7): DTGVSQNPRHKITKRGQNVTFRCDPISEHNRLYWYRQTLGQGPEFLTYFQNEAQLEKSRLLSDRFSAERPKGSFSTLEIQRTEQGDSAMYLCASSLTGGEGYEQYFGPGTRLTVT.